This TCR beta chain derives from a study of Ad26.COV2.S vaccination and SARS-CoV-2 variants. Sequenced by immunoSEQ multiplex PCR; TCRdb stores in-frame clones only, minus some. There are about 500,000 clones in the sample; 80% to 90% occur only once, and 1.5% to 2% lies in the top ten. CDR1 is SEHNR and CDR2 is FQNEAQ in the germline V gene (reference sequence). The trim removed 1 base at V and 3 bases at J, leaving 2 bases unmatched. The CDR3 totals 15 residues. As to treatment: about 20 received Ad26.COV2.S at low or high dose, single or two shots; several received placebo; per-sample allocation not given. Sampling occurred on day 63 after the first vaccine or placebo injection.

This chain connects TRBV7-9 to TRBJ2-1; 8 bases line up with TRBD2. This sequence was found in a person between 18 and 60 years old who received the Ad26.COV2.S COVID-19 vaccine or a placebo. Material: peripheral blood, obtained in a trial of Ad26.COV2.S vaccine versus placebo. The CDR3 bases are TGTGCCAGCAGCTTAGGTACTAGCGGCTACAATGAGCAGTTCTTC. Its translation: CASSLGTSGYNEQFF.